This is a list of T cell receptor beta chains from one sample in a study of blood T cell repertoires in COVID-19. Using immunoSEQ multiplex PCR, the repertoire was profiled, and TCRdb retains in-frame clones only, with some absent. The sample includes roughly 250,000 clones, around 89% seen only once; the top ten take around 0.88%. The sample consisted of peripheral blood. The receptor set was obtained from a man aged 25-45 years with acute or convalescent COVID-19. Both conserved end residues are part of each CDR3. D genes are given only for firm matches. Only part of the rows carry a size: once, few, many, or a class if the clone is expanded.

D	V	J	size	DNA	CDR3
NA	TRBV5-6	TRBJ1-3	NA	TGTGCCAGCAGCCCCGGAGCCGGAAACACCATATATTTT	CASSPGAGNTIYF
NA	TRBV5-6	TRBJ1-5	NA	TGTGCCAGCAGCTCCCACAGGGTATCCAATCAGCCCCAGCATTTT	CASSSHRVSNQPQHF
TRBD1	TRBV5-5	TRBJ2-1	once	TGTGCCAGCAGCTTGGCCGGGGACAGGGGGCTCTACTACAATGAGCAGTTCTTC	CASSLAGDRGLYYNEQFF
NA	TRBV28	TRBJ2-5	NA	TGTGCCAGCCGATCCGGGGGAAAAGAGACCCAGTACTTC	CASRSGGKETQYF
NA	TRBV9	TRBJ1-6	few	TGTGCCAGCAGCGTATATAGTAATTCACCCCTCCACTTT	CASSVYSNSPLHF
NA	TRBV30	TRBJ2-7	NA	TGTGCCTGGAGTGTTGGGCTCTACGAGCAGTACTTC	CAWSVGLYEQYF
NA	TRBV11-1	TRBJ1-1	NA	TGTGCCAGCAGCTTTGTGGGGGCAACTGAAGCTTTCTTT	CASSFVGATEAFF
NA	TRBV21-1	TRBJ1-5	NA	TGTGCCAGCAGCAGGGCCAATCAGCCCCAGCATTTT	CASSRANQPQHF
NA	TRBV5-1	TRBJ1-1	once	TGCGCCAGCAGCCCTGCCTCGGGGACTGAAGCTTTCTTT	CASSPASGTEAFF
TRBD2	TRBV9	TRBJ2-5	NA	TGTGCCAGCAGCCCCCCCCGACCAAAAGGACTAGCGGGGGACCAAGAGACCCAGTACTTC	CASSPPRPKGLAGDQETQYF
TRBD1	TRBV27	TRBJ1-2	NA	TGTGCCAGCAGTTCACCGGGACAGGGGGCTTGGGGCTACACCTTC	CASSSPGQGAWGYTF
TRBD1	TRBV28	TRBJ1-2	NA	TGTGCCAGCCTCCGGGACAGGGTCTATGGCTACACCTTC	CASLRDRVYGYTF